This T cell receptor beta chain was obtained from a study of vaccination and CD4 T cells after COVID-19. Across the whole study: A median of around 70 days (range 14 to 241) separated dose two from the taking of post-vaccine samples. Overlapping spike peptides of SARS-CoV-2, HCoV-NL63, HCoV-OC43 and HCoV-229E were used, and cells were stimulated with them. Study results and limitations: Apart from involving relatively few convalescent patients, the work omitted early post-infection timepoints.

Germline V gene sequence: CDR1 DFQATT, CDR2 SNEGSKA (reference sequence). CDR3 length equals 14 residues. The germline V and J ends were trimmed by 6 bases and 2 bases, with 17 bases remaining between them. Stated time point: late sampling 161 to 241 days after vaccination in a few convalescent patients. Indicated treatment: 10-day PBMC culture with coronavirus spike peptide pools or control peptides (ViraFEST assay). Researchers used the Oncomine TCR Beta short-read assay to sequence DNA from cultured CD4+ T cells. TCRdb analysed the PCR reads with MiXCR anew, one entry per CDR3 protein. The repertoire holds roughly 23,000 distinct CDR3 sequences, with roughly 45% as singletons. To note about this clonotype: Its antigen is still unknown.

The clonotype was recovered from a human donor who had recovered from COVID-19. The starting material was CD4+ T cells from blood, cultured in vitro, obtained about 7 months after SARS-CoV-2 vaccination. V usage is TRBV20-1 and J usage is TRBJ2-7; the D gene is possibly TRBD2 (6 bases). CDR3 loop: CSATRGTGPYEQYF. The DNA of the CDR3 is TGCAGTGCCACACGGGGGACTGGGCCCTACGAGCAGTACTTC.